The source of this T cell receptor beta chain is a study of blood T cell repertoires in COVID-19 (dated by TCRdb to 2020 to 2021). Regarding the research as a whole: Samples from collaborators originated in the United States, Italy and Spain and spanned both the acute and convalescent phases of COVID-19. The prospective study material was composed of cDNA or gDNA derived from T cells, B-cell-depleted T cells, or PBMCs. Where available, HLA class I and class II types were taken from metadata supplied by the sample provider and were not determined by assay-based typing. Sample metadata almost always included a de-identified subject ID, COVID-19 status, age in years and sex. Samples were obtained from the ongoing ImmuneRACE study (first 160 participants) and from about 1,300 subjects provided by 6 global collaborators. The dataset comprised deeply sampled blood TCRbeta repertoires from subjects exposed to, actively infected with, or recovered from COVID-19. The repertoires were released in a freely available public database meant as a resource for research on the immune response to SARS-CoV-2.

Broad study findings and their caveats: Clinical and demographic metadata were provided uncurated, with the amount varying by source and participant.

The germline V gene provides CDR1 SGDLS and CDR2 YYNGEE. At the junction V is shortened by 0 bases and J by 16 bases; bases outside the gene matches: 14. Measured from the cysteine to the phenylalanine, the CDR3 is 15 residues long. The kept DNA is CDR3 alone, 45 bases in frame from the first base. The immunoSEQ Assay, a bias-controlled multiplex PCR, was used to amplify TCRbeta CDR3 regions from genomic DNA. Turning to the authors' computational methods: Within the assay, amplification of reference gene primers was used to estimate how many nucleated cells each sample contained. To quantify the absolute abundance of each unique TCRbeta CDR3 rearrangement, sequence reads were collapsed and filtered. Productive Simpson clonality was computed per sample as the square root of Simpson's diversity index over productive rearrangements. The table comes from immuneACCESS by way of TCRdb, which keeps in-frame sequences with V and J called. Part of the clones is missing from these tables; in studies checked, under half for an unresolved V gene and the rest for unknown reasons. V and J calls and clone size are as listed in that table; D and trimming were resolved from the DNA. This sample has 200,000 to 250,000 clones in its table, and around 88% of those were observed once. Approximately 2.1% of the sample comes from the top ten.

Participants in the prospective study were aged roughly 18 to 100 years, lived in about two dozen United States geographic areas, and enrolled through a virtual design. To assign participants to cohorts, the prospective study relied on clinical history that participants themselves reported in a screening survey and a study questionnaire. ImmuneRACE Cohort 3 recovered participants were defined by two consecutive negative NP/OP PCR tests, healthcare professional clearance, or symptom resolution. In the prospective study, whole blood, serum and a nasopharyngeal or oropharyngeal swab were collected from each participant by mobile phlebotomists. Participants in the prospective study had the option to provide additional blood draws and questionnaires over an approximately 2-month period. Blood samples from the prospective study were shipped frozen or at room temperature prior to DNA extraction. Note on this clone: Its binding antigen is unknown. Base qualities were left out, and no much larger clone turns up one base away.

The receptor was derived from a woman aged 45 to 65 who had recovered from COVID-19. The chain links TRBV9 with TRBJ2-1; a stretch of 9 junction bases matches TRBD2. What was sequenced was PBMCs or T cells enriched from blood (not recorded which). The DNA sequence is as follows: TGTGCCAGCAGCGTAGGCCAAGGGAGAGCGGGAGGCCGATTCTTC. This yields the protein CASSVGQGRAGGRFF.